The 26 T cell receptor beta chains reported below all come from one sample, sequenced in a study of graft-versus-host responses after intestinal transplantation. No antigens are known for them. The data were produced by immunoSEQ multiplex PCR, yet TCRdb's version contains in-frame clones alone and is incomplete. This sample has about 120,000 clones; 90% to 95% occur once, and the top ten carry about 0.11%. The source was unstimulated CD4+ T cells sorted from spleen or lymph node cells, collected before intestinal transplant. The receptor source for this set is a human donor who received an intestinal transplant.

The chain recombines TRBV4-2 with TRBJ2-3; D unresolved. The CDR3 has 16 amino acids. V was shortened by 4 bases and J by 2 bases, with 16 bases between the two germline ends. Germline CDR1 is LGHNA and CDR2 is YNFKEQ. This CDR3 reads CASSREVKTTTDTQYF. The CDR3 region has the DNA TGTGCCAGCAGCCGAGAAGTCAAGACAACCACAGATACGCAGTATTTT.

V is TRBV25-1 and J is TRBJ1-5; D is undetermined. This CDR3 has 14 amino acids. Germline assignment: CDR1 MGHDK and CDR2 SYGVNS. Trimming shortened V by 6 bases and J by 2 bases, and 11 bases separated the two germline ends. The CDR3 here is CASSAGFGNQPQHF. CDR3 nucleotides: TGTGCCAGCAGCGCCGGGTTTGGCAATCAGCCCCAGCATTTT.

The chain joins TRBV30 to TRBJ1-5, with D possibly being TRBD1 (5 bases). The CDR3 contains 15 residues. The ends were cut back, 2 bases at V and 7 bases at J, with 18 bases in the middle. From germline, CDR1 is GTSNPN and CDR2 SVGIG (reference sequence). CDR3 in amino acids: CAWSHGGPGGQPQHF. The CDR3 region has the DNA TGTGCCTGGAGTCACGGGGGTCCCGGCGGACAGCCCCAGCATTTT.

The V and J genes are TRBV2 and TRBJ2-7, with D unclear. The end of the DNA is better explained by TRBJ2-1, so the J call may be wrong. Germline-derived CDR1 and CDR2 are SNHLY and FYNNEI. The CDR3 runs 11 residues. CDR3 region: CASNGANEQFF. CDR3 sequence (DNA): TGTGCCAGCAATGGCGCTAATGAGCAGTTCTTC.

The chain couples TRBV28 to TRBJ1-5, with a weak D call TRBD1 (6 bases). V gave up 7 bases and J gave up 2 bases, with 15 bases separating them. Germline loops: CDR1 MDHEN, CDR2 SYDVKM. This CDR3 spans 15 amino acids. CDR3 nucleotides: TGTGCCAGCACCACGGAGGGGGTTGGCAATCAGCCCCAGCATTTT. Residues: CASTTEGVGNQPQHF.

The chain employs TRBV9 and TRBJ2-3; D possibly corresponds to TRBD1 (5 bases). The CDR3 length is 14 residues. Per germline, CDR1 SGDLS and CDR2 YYNGEE. Trimming took 0 bases from V and 3 from J, leaving 8 bases between them. For the CDR3, the DNA is TGTGCCAGCAGCGTAGGTCAGGGAACAGATACGCAGTATTTT. Its protein is CASSVGQGTDTQYF.

The rearrangement links TRBV7-6 to TRBJ2-1, with 8 bases lining up with TRBD2. The V gene's germline CDR1 is SGHVS and CDR2 FNYEAQ. The CDR3 is 14 amino acids. V lost 6 bases, J lost 9 bases, and 10 bases stayed unmatched. The CDR3 region has the DNA TGTGCCAGCAGTCATACAGCGGGAGATCCTGAGCAGTTCTTC. This gives the protein CASSHTAGDPEQFF.

The rearrangement uses TRBV5-4 and TRBJ2-2; D call uncertain. Germline V gene sequence: CDR1 SGHNT, CDR2 YYREEE (reference sequence). The CDR3 is 16 amino acids. V was clipped by 4 bases and J by 0 bases, with 13 bases between them. The CDR3 sequence is CASSTPGPANTGELFF. CDR3 in DNA: TGTGCCAGCAGCACACCAGGACCCGCGAACACCGGGGAGCTGTTTTTT.

This clone was detected a few times. This chain joins TRBV10-2 and TRBJ1-2, with a possible D match to TRBD1 (5 bases). V lost 6 bases, J lost 7 bases, and 18 bases lay in between. There are 14 residues in the CDR3. Germline CDR1 and CDR2: WSHSY and SAAADI. CDR3 sequence reads: CASSGRGGTSGYTF. The CDR3 nucleotides read TGCGCCAGCAGCGGTCGGGGGGGTACAAGTGGCTACACCTTC.

This chain joins TRBV27 and TRBJ2-7; D could derive from TRBD1 or TRBD2 (5 bases each). Trimming shortened V by 2 bases and J by 3 bases, and 14 bases separated the two germline ends. The CDR3 has 15 residues. CDR1 and CDR2 from the germline V gene are MNHEY and SMNVEV (reference sequence). Here the CDR3 DNA reads TGTGCCAGCAGTTTAACGGACGAGGGGATCTACGAGCAGTACTTC. Protein sequence: CASSLTDEGIYEQYF.

This clone was seen only a few times. This chain links TRBV6-6 with TRBJ2-7, with D perhaps matching TRBD1 or TRBD2 (5 bases each). The CDR3 is 15 residues long. Germline V gene sequence: CDR1 MNHNY, CDR2 SVGAGI (reference sequence). The V and J ends lost 6 bases and 6 bases respectively, with 21 bases between them. The CDR3 sequence: CASRPLGTMLGEQYF. The CDR3 DNA sequence: TGTGCCAGCAGACCCCTCGGGACCATGTTGGGCGAGCAGTACTTC.

The chain uses TRBV7-3 and TRBJ1-2, with 9 bases that match TRBD1. The CDR3 sequence is 13 residues long. With V trimmed by 5 bases and J by 7 bases, 5 bases remained unmatched. CDR1 is SGHTA, CDR2 FQGTGA, per germline. CDR3 in amino acids: CASSLTGGGGYTF. CDR3 in DNA: TGTGCCAGCAGCCTGACAGGGGGAGGTGGCTACACCTTC.

This clone came up once. The V gene is TRBV27, the J gene TRBJ1-5; D is unresolved. The V gene's germline CDR1 is MNHEY and CDR2 SMNVEV (reference sequence). The CDR3 extends over 12 amino acids. The V gene lost 6 bases and the J gene lost 0 bases, with 3 bases spanning the gap. The CDR3 sequence: CASRHSNQPQHF. The DNA for the CDR3 is TGTGCCAGCAGACATAGCAATCAGCCCCAGCATTTT.

The rearrangement joins TRBV6-6 to TRBJ1-3, with D perhaps TRBD1 (6 bases). The CDR3 extends over 16 amino acids. Looked up from germline, CDR1 is MNHNY and CDR2 is SVGAGI (reference sequence). V gave up 7 bases and J gave up 0 bases, with 16 bases separating them. CDR3: CASTPGQTLSGNTIYF. DNA for the CDR3: TGTGCCAGCACCCCTGGACAGACCCTCTCTGGAAACACCATATATTTT.

The J gene is TRBJ1-5, the V gene TRBV6-6; TRBD1 matches at 9 bases. Germline V lookup: CDR1 MNHNY, CDR2 SVGAGI (reference sequence). The CDR3 is 14 amino acids. V was clipped by 2 bases and J by 11 bases; unmatched bases: 7. CDR3 DNA sequence: TGTGCCAGCAGTTACGCTACAGGGGGCGGAGCCCAGCATTTT. As protein: CASSYATGGGAQHF.

For the CDR3, the DNA is TGCGCCAGCGAGGTGGGGCTTTTCGGTTATGGCACTGAAGCTTTCTTT. It codes for CASEVGLFGYGTEAFF. The chain links TRBV5-1 to TRBJ1-1; a possible D gene is TRBD1 (5 bases). Trimming left V 7 bases short and J 4 bases short, with 23 bases between. Germline lookup yields CDR1 SGHRS and CDR2 YFSETQ. There are 16 residues in the CDR3.

The chain carries TRBV11-2 and TRBJ2-7, with D possibly TRBD2 on 6 matching bases. Trimming shortened V by 1 base and J by 9 bases, and 16 bases separated the two germline ends. The germline V gene encodes CDR1 SGHAT and CDR2 FQNNGV. This CDR3 has 14 amino acids. The CDR3 protein is CASSLGAGRAAQYF. In DNA form, the CDR3 reads TGTGCCAGCAGCTTAGGGGCGGGACGGGCGGCGCAGTACTTC.

The chain couples TRBV18 to TRBJ2-1; TRBD2 matches at 8 bases. Trimming removed 2 bases from V and 6 bases from J; junction bases left unmatched: 15. CDR3 size: 18 residues. Germline V gene data show CDR1 as KGHSH and CDR2 as LQKENI. In nucleotides, the CDR3 is TGTGCCAGCTCACCAGTCGATTTGGGCGGGAGGTCCCTCAATGAGCAGTTCTTC. It specifies CASSPVDLGGRSLNEQFF.

The chain carries TRBV5-4 and TRBJ2-3; no reliable D call. The CDR3 loop spans 17 amino acids. Trimming cost V 0 bases and J 2 bases, with 16 bases left between them. The germline gives CDR1 SGHNT, CDR2 YYREEE (reference sequence). The chain's CDR3 is CASSLGRLQSVTDTQYF. The CDR3 region has the DNA TGTGCCAGCAGCTTGGGACGCCTTCAATCTGTCACAGATACGCAGTATTTT.

The rearrangement links TRBV18 to TRBJ2-7, with D unclear. The CDR3 runs 12 residues. Trimming took 4 bases from V and 2 from J, leaving 6 bases between them. The germline V gene encodes CDR1 KGHSH and CDR2 LQKENI. The CDR3 protein is CASSLGTYEQYF. As DNA, the CDR3 is TGTGCCAGCTCACTTGGGACCTACGAGCAGTACTTC.

The rearrangement joins TRBV28 to TRBJ2-1; 12 bases agree with TRBD1. Germline V lookup: CDR1 MDHEN, CDR2 SYDVKM. V lost 7 bases, J lost 7 bases, and 8 bases stayed unmatched. There are 15 residues in the CDR3. The CDR3 loop is CASIAGQGAWNEQFF. For the CDR3, the DNA is TGTGCCAGCATAGCGGGACAGGGGGCTTGGAATGAGCAGTTCTTC. The variable domain in full, with the rest retrieved from reference TRBV28 and TRBJ2-1, is DVKVTQSSRYLVKRTGEKVFLECVQDMDHENMFWYRQDPGLGLRLIYFSYDVKMKEKGDIPEGYSVSREKKERFSLILESASTNQTSMYLCASIAGQGAWNEQFFGPGTRLTVL.

This chain joins TRBV6-5 and TRBJ2-7; 12 nucleotides agree with TRBD2. This CDR3 has 15 residues. Trimming removed 6 bases from V and 3 bases from J; junction bases left unmatched: 6. Germline V lookup: CDR1 MNHEY, CDR2 SVGAGI. CDR3: CASRQTSGSIYEQYF. The CDR3 DNA is TGTGCCAGCAGACAGACTAGCGGGAGTATCTACGAGCAGTACTTC.

The chain couples TRBV27 to TRBJ2-6; 9 bases map to TRBD1. The V segment lost 7 bases and the J segment 0 bases; nucleotides outside the gene matches: 10. There are 18 residues in the CDR3. Germline CDR1 MNHEY, CDR2 SMNVEV (reference sequence). As DNA, the CDR3 is TGTGCCAGCATCGACTGGGGACAGGGTGTCTCTGGGGCCAACGTCCTGACTTTC. It translates to CASIDWGQGVSGANVLTF. Using reference TRBV27 and TRBJ2-6 for the parts outside the CDR3, the full variable domain is EAQVTQNPRYLITVTGKKLTVTCSQNMNHEYMSWYRQDPGLGLRQIYYSMNVEVTDKGDVPEGYKVSRKEKRNFPLILESPSPNQTSLYFCASIDWGQGVSGANVLTFGAGSRLTVL.

The chain combines TRBV9 with TRBJ1-4; D not resolved. This CDR3 contains 14 residues. V lost 3 bases and J 7 bases, leaving 13 bases between the germline ends. Germline V lookup: CDR1 SGDLS, CDR2 YYNGEE. The CDR3 region has the DNA TGTGCCAGCAGCGAGACCGGAGAACGTGAAAAACTGTTTTTT. Protein sequence: CASSETGEREKLFF.

The chain has TRBV18 and TRBJ1-3, with D possibly matching TRBD1 (6 bases). This CDR3 is built from 15 residues. Between the trimmed V and J ends, which lost 6 bases and 0 bases, there was a span of 12 bases. CDR1 is KGHSH, CDR2 LQKENI, per germline. The CDR3 DNA is TGTGCCAGCTCGCTCCAGGGGATCTCTGGAAACACCATATATTTT. It encodes CASSLQGISGNTIYF.

The chain is built from TRBV2 and TRBJ2-1; 7 nucleotides match TRBD2. Trimming removed 4 bases from V and 6 bases from J; junction bases left unmatched: 12. The CDR3 loop spans 16 amino acids. Germline V gene sequence: CDR1 SNHLY, CDR2 FYNNEI. The DNA for the CDR3 is TGTGCCAGCAGTGGGGGGGGAATATTGCCTACCAATGAGCAGTTCTTC. It is translated as CASSGGGILPTNEQFF.